Listed below are T cell receptor beta chains from one sample, sequenced in a study of PD-1 blockade in mismatch repair-deficient tumors. Data came from immunoSEQ multiplex PCR; TCRdb stores just in-frame clones and leaves some out. The sample shows approximately 80,000 clones, 65% to 85% of them seen only once. The sequencing here drew on peripheral blood, taken 44 weeks after starting pembrolizumab. These receptor sequences come from an adult with mismatch repair-deficient cancer. Both conserved end residues are part of each CDR3. The D gene is left open where the match is weak. Clone size is stated in some rows and not others, as once, few, many or a class when expanded.

V,J,size,D,CDR3,DNA
TRBV7-6,TRBJ2-1,once,TRBD2,CASSLRRGESSYNEQFF,TGTGCCAGCAGCTTACGGCGGGGGGAAAGCTCCTACAATGAGCAGTTCTTC
TRBV2,TRBJ2-4,.,.,CASRADRYIQYF,TGTGCCAGCAGGGCCGACAGGTACATTCAGTACTTC
TRBV7-9,TRBJ2-6,.,TRBD2,CASSQPASGPGANVLTF,TGTGCCAGCAGCCAACCGGCTAGCGGGCCCGGGGCCAACGTCCTGACTTTC
TRBV19,TRBJ1-1,.,TRBD1,CASSSTGDTEAFF,TGTGCCAGTAGTAGCACAGGGGACACTGAAGCTTTCTTT
TRBV7-3,TRBJ2-1,.,.,CASSPGTTRDEQFF,TGTGCCAGCAGCCCCGGGACCACGAGGGATGAGCAGTTCTTC
TRBV4-3,TRBJ1-2,.,.,CASSQDGQQGTYGYTF,TGCGCCAGCAGCCAAGACGGGCAGCAAGGGACCTATGGCTACACCTTC
TRBV5-1,TRBJ1-4,once,.,CASSRDTGPGEKLFF,TGCGCCAGCAGCCGCGATACAGGGCCCGGGGAAAAACTGTTTTTT
TRBV7-2,TRBJ1-2,.,TRBD1,CASSARRDSISGYTF,TGTGCCAGCAGCGCACGCCGGGACAGCATCTCTGGCTACACCTTC
TRBV7-3,TRBJ2-1,.,TRBD2,CASSSLAGGSNEQFF,TGTGCCAGCAGCTCCTTAGCGGGAGGTTCAAATGAGCAGTTCTTC
TRBV11-2,TRBJ2-1,.,.,CASSFPLIAYNEQFF,TGTGCCAGCAGCTTCCCTCTTATCGCCTACAATGAGCAGTTCTTC
TRBV7-7,TRBJ2-1,few,.,CASSLGTGLDEQFF,TGTGCTAGCAGCTTAGGGACTGGGCTGGATGAGCAGTTCTTC
TRBV11-3,TRBJ2-7,.,.,CASSTWDGSYEQYF,TGTGCCAGCAGCACCTGGGACGGATCCTACGAGCAGTACTTC
TRBV12-2,TRBJ1-2,.,.,CASSWGSGSNYGYTF,.
TRBV7-9,TRBJ2-1,.,.,CASSSRASLEHEQFF,TGTGCCAGCAGCTCCAGGGCGTCTCTAGAACATGAGCAGTTCTTC
TRBV14,TRBJ1-2,few,.,CASSGTGIYGYTF,TGTGCCAGCAGCGGAACAGGGATATATGGCTACACCTTC
TRBV9,TRBJ1-4,.,TRBD1,CASSVGAAGGGEKLFF,TGTGCCAGCAGCGTAGGAGCTGCAGGGGGCGGTGAAAAACTGTTTTTT
TRBV5-6,TRBJ2-3,.,.,CASSLEALQGTDTQYF,TGTGCCAGCAGCTTGGAGGCTCTTCAGGGGACAGATACGCAGTATTTT
TRBV5-1,TRBJ1-1,.,.,CASSLQGMNTEAFF,TGCGCCAGCAGCTTGCAGGGAATGAACACTGAAGCTTTCTTT
TRBV9,TRBJ2-1,.,.,CASSTRHTDSYEQFF,TGTGCCAGCAGCACCCGACACACAGACTCCTATGAGCAGTTCTTC
TRBV7-6,TRBJ2-1,once,.,CASSLVGGRDEQFF,TGTGCCAGCAGCTTAGTTGGGGGAAGGGATGAGCAGTTCTTC
TRBV7-2,TRBJ2-1,.,TRBD1,CASSSRTGDEQFF,TGTGCCAGCAGCTCTAGGACAGGGGATGAGCAGTTCTTC
TRBV10-3,TRBJ1-1,.,.,CAINAVMNTEAFF,TGTGCCATCAATGCAGTCATGAACACTGAAGCTTTCTTT
TRBV30,TRBJ2-5,.,TRBD2,CAWNRLAKETQYF,TGTGCCTGGAATCGACTAGCGAAGGAGACCCAGTACTTC
TRBV19,TRBJ1-1,few,.,CASNEGGTEAFF,TGTGCCAGTAATGAGGGGGGCACTGAAGCTTTCTTT
TRBV5-4,TRBJ2-3,.,TRBD1,CASSKGQGVTDTQYF,TGTGCCAGCAGCAAGGGACAGGGGGTAACAGATACGCAGTATTTT
TRBV6-6,TRBJ1-4,.,.,CASSYPLAGKLFF,TGTGCCAGCAGTTACCCCTTAGCGGGAAAACTGTTTTTT
TRBV25-1,TRBJ2-3,.,TRBD2,CASSRSGRTDTQYF,TGTGCCAGCAGTCGTAGCGGGAGGACAGATACGCAGTATTTT
TRBV6-5,TRBJ2-7,.,TRBD1,CASSTGTGSEQYF,TGTGCCAGCAGTACCGGGACAGGGTCCGAGCAGTACTTC
TRBV4-2,TRBJ2-5,.,.,CASSQANRGDETQYF,TGTGCCAGCAGCCAAGCGAACAGAGGGGATGAGACCCAGTACTTC
TRBV5-4,TRBJ1-1,once,TRBD1,CASSPLDRGRTEAFF,TGTGCCAGCAGCCCGCTGGACAGGGGGAGGACTGAAGCTTTCTTT
TRBV7-2,TRBJ1-5,.,.,CASSGSNQPQHF,TGTGCCAGCAGCGGCAGCAATCAGCCCCAGCATTTT
TRBV29-1,TRBJ2-7,.,.,CSGKQLGYEQYF,TGCAGCGGGAAGCAATTAGGGTACGAGCAGTACTTC
TRBV7-3,TRBJ2-6,.,.,CASSPISSGANVLTF,TGTGCCAGCAGCCCTATTAGCTCTGGGGCCAACGTCCTGACTTTC
TRBV2,TRBJ2-7,few,.,CASSVSIYEQYF,TGTGCCAGCAGTGTTAGCATCTACGAGCAGTACTTC
TRBV7-9,TRBJ1-5,.,.,CASSLAVFPQDSNQPQHF,TGTGCCAGCAGCTTAGCGGTTTTTCCGCAGGATAGCAATCAGCCCCAGCATTTT
TRBV2,TRBJ1-5,.,TRBD1,CASKLRGPGQPQHF,TGTGCCAGCAAGCTTAGGGGGCCGGGACAGCCCCAGCATTTT
TRBV11-3,TRBJ1-2,.,.,CASSPSSGGYTF,TGTGCCAGCAGCCCAAGCTCGGGAGGCTACACCTTC